A single sample is the source of the 3 T cell receptor beta chains below, sequenced in a study of cytomegalovirus exposure and HLA in healthy donors. The PCR employed 60 Vbeta primers together with 13 Jbeta primers. Sequencing was performed with immunoSEQ multiplex PCR; in TCRdb, only in-frame clones are kept and a portion is missing. The sample consists of some 180,000 clones, just under 80% of them appearing once. The specimen was PBMCs. The source is a woman under 40 in good health and CMV-seronegative.

The chain joins TRBV6-4 to TRBJ2-5, with 9 bases identical to TRBD2. V gave up 1 base and J gave up 5 bases; unmatched junction bases: 20. The CDR3 is 20 residues long. Germline values: CDR1 MRHNA, CDR2 SNTAGT. The CDR3 DNA follows: TGTGCCAGCAGTGACTGTGCCCCAAATCCGGGCGGGGGGGCCAGGGAGACCCAGTACTTC. This translates into CASSDCAPNPGGGARETQYF.

This clone was found a few times. The J gene is TRBJ2-7, the V gene TRBV7-8, with 9 nucleotides matching TRBD2. The CDR3 spans 17 residues. Unmatched junction bases numbered 20, after V lost 5 bases and J lost 9 bases. Per the germline V gene, CDR1 is SGHVS and CDR2 is FQNEAQ. The CDR3 loop is CASSPRLAVVSLLGQYF. CDR3 in DNA: TGTGCCAGCAGCCCAAGACTAGCGGTAGTGTCCTTACTGGGGCAGTACTTC.

The chain carries TRBV5-4 and TRBJ2-3, with D perhaps TRBD1 (6 bases). CDR3 length: 15 amino acids. V dropped 3 bases and J dropped 1 base, with 12 bases sitting between them. Looked up from germline, CDR1 is SGHNT and CDR2 is YYREEE (reference sequence). This chain's CDR3 is CASSSVWTGTDTQYF. For the CDR3, the DNA is TGTGCCAGCAGCTCGGTGTGGACAGGCACAGATACGCAGTATTTT.